This T cell receptor (beta chain) originates from a study of beta chain features in type 1 diabetes. General study points: Any HLA type influence on TCRB rearrangement was left unresolved here.

The sequenced template was cDNA made from the entire isolated RNA. Some clones are missing from TCRdb's copy, which holds only in-frame ones; the method was immunoSEQ multiplex PCR. The table includes about 370,000 clones, about 16% detected once. This clone has only a few counts. Its antigen remains unknown. CDR1 and CDR2 from the germline V gene are GTSNPN and SVGIG (reference sequence). This CDR3 is built from 16 residues. V was cut by 0 bases and J by 0 bases, with 15 bases left in between. This chain connects TRBV30 to TRBJ2-7; maybe TRBD2 (5 bases). The TCR sequence derives from a woman aged 18-30 years in good health. Sequencing used naive CD4+ T cells from blood. The CDR3 sequence: CAWSVPRYGGSYEQYF. DNA for the CDR3: TGTGCCTGGAGTGTCCCGCGTTATGGAGGCTCCTACGAGCAGTACTTC.